This is a list of T cell receptor beta chains from one sample in a study of blood T cell repertoires in COVID-19. Assay used: immunoSEQ multiplex PCR; TCRdb lists only in-frame clones, some missing. The sample has 120,000 or so clones, about 88% seen once. Sequenced material: peripheral blood. The receptors were sampled from a middle-aged man with active COVID-19. Each CDR3 is given with its conserved first and last residue. The order of the fields is clone size, CDR3 length, D gene, J gene, V gene, CDR3 protein, CDR3 DNA. A D gene is named only where the DNA matches it firmly. Size values are once, few and many counts, or a class for expanded clones, and some rows have none.

abundance: -; len: 15; d_gene: TRBD1; j_gene: TRBJ2-3; v_gene: TRBV25-1; CDR3aa: CASSELTGGGDTQYF; CDR3nt: TGTGCCAGCAGTGAATTGACAGGGGGTGGGGATACGCAGTATTTT
abundance: -; len: 11; d_gene: -; j_gene: TRBJ2-3; v_gene: TRBV5-1; CDR3aa: CASSNLDTQYF; CDR3nt: TGCGCCAGCTCTAACCTAGATACGCAGTATTTT
abundance: -; len: 14; d_gene: TRBD2; j_gene: TRBJ2-5; v_gene: TRBV10-1; CDR3aa: CASSQTSSGETQYF; CDR3nt: TGCGCCAGCAGTCAGACTAGCTCCGGGGAGACCCAGTACTTC
abundance: -; len: 14; d_gene: -; j_gene: TRBJ2-1; v_gene: TRBV19; CDR3aa: CASSIPRDYNEQFF; CDR3nt: TGTGCCAGTAGTATACCCCGGGACTACAATGAGCAGTTCTTC
abundance: -; len: 15; d_gene: TRBD2; j_gene: TRBJ2-7; v_gene: TRBV9; CDR3aa: CASSVGGLALDEQYF; CDR3nt: TGTGCCAGCAGCGTAGGAGGACTAGCGCTGGACGAGCAGTACTTC
abundance: -; len: 13; d_gene: -; j_gene: TRBJ1-1; v_gene: TRBV18; CDR3aa: CASSLGGDTEAFF; CDR3nt: TGTGCCAGCTCGCTCGGAGGGGACACTGAAGCTTTCTTT
abundance: -; len: 13; d_gene: -; j_gene: TRBJ1-1; v_gene: TRBV7-7; CDR3aa: CASSSGVGTEAFF; CDR3nt: TGTGCCAGCAGCTCAGGTGTCGGCACTGAAGCTTTCTTT
abundance: -; len: 15; d_gene: TRBD1; j_gene: TRBJ1-5; v_gene: TRBV6-6; CDR3aa: CASRDTGTANQPQHF; CDR3nt: TGTGCCAGCAGAGACACCGGGACAGCTAATCAGCCCCAGCATTTT
abundance: -; len: 17; d_gene: -; j_gene: TRBJ1-1; v_gene: TRBV14; CDR3aa: CASSQSLVSILDTEAFF; CDR3nt: TGTGCCAGCAGCCAAAGCCTGGTCTCTATCCTGGACACTGAAGCTTTCTTT
abundance: -; len: 12; d_gene: -; j_gene: TRBJ2-2; v_gene: TRBV12-3/TRBV12-4; CDR3aa: CASSPGDGELFF; CDR3nt: TGTGCCAGCAGTCCGGGGGACGGGGAGCTGTTTTTT
abundance: -; len: 18; d_gene: TRBD2; j_gene: TRBJ2-5; v_gene: TRBV3-1/TRBV3-2; CDR3aa: CASSQDRVLPSGRETQYF; CDR3nt: TGTGCCAGCAGCCAAGATAGGGTTCTGCCGAGCGGGAGAGAGACCCAGTACTTC
abundance: -; len: 15; d_gene: TRBD2; j_gene: TRBJ2-3; v_gene: TRBV18; CDR3aa: CASSRGGRSTDTQYF; CDR3nt: TGTGCCAGCTCGCGGGGGGGCCGGAGCACAGATACGCAGTATTTT
abundance: -; len: 16; d_gene: TRBD2; j_gene: TRBJ2-5; v_gene: TRBV11-3; CDR3aa: CASSPPGVAGRETQYF; CDR3nt: TGTGCCAGCAGCCCCCCCGGGGTAGCGGGCAGGGAGACCCAGTACTTC
abundance: -; len: 14; d_gene: -; j_gene: TRBJ2-2; v_gene: TRBV24-1; CDR3aa: CATSPNREGGELFF; CDR3nt: TGTGCCACCAGTCCGAACAGGGAGGGCGGGGAGCTGTTTTTT
abundance: -; len: 13; d_gene: -; j_gene: TRBJ2-1; v_gene: TRBV6-6; CDR3aa: CASRGPGGDEQFF; CDR3nt: TGTGCCAGCAGGGGGCCGGGGGGCGATGAGCAGTTCTTC
abundance: -; len: 15; d_gene: TRBD2; j_gene: TRBJ2-2; v_gene: TRBV11-2; CDR3aa: CASTLWGGDTGELFF; CDR3nt: TGTGCCAGCACCCTTTGGGGGGGGGACACCGGGGAGCTGTTTTTT
abundance: once; len: 14; d_gene: -; j_gene: TRBJ1-1; v_gene: TRBV11-2; CDR3aa: CASSQDRLNTEAFF; CDR3nt: TGTGCCAGCAGCCAAGACAGGCTGAACACTGAAGCTTTCTTT
abundance: -; len: 14; d_gene: -; j_gene: TRBJ2-1; v_gene: TRBV19; CDR3aa: CASSIDSSYNEQFF; CDR3nt: TGTGCCAGTAGTATAGATAGCTCCTACAATGAGCAGTTCTTC
abundance: -; len: 18; d_gene: -; j_gene: TRBJ2-1; v_gene: TRBV5-5; CDR3aa: CASSFAGPGPSSYNEQFF; CDR3nt: TGTGCCAGCAGCTTTGCGGGACCAGGGCCCAGCTCCTACAATGAGCAGTTCTTC
abundance: -; len: 14; d_gene: -; j_gene: TRBJ1-2; v_gene: TRBV27; CDR3aa: CASSWRQDGYGYTF; CDR3nt: TGTGCCAGCAGTTGGAGACAGGACGGCTACGGCTACACCTTC
abundance: -; len: 16; d_gene: -; j_gene: TRBJ2-2; v_gene: TRBV18; CDR3aa: CASSSAALEGTGELFF; CDR3nt: TGTGCCAGCTCATCGGCCGCCCTGGAGGGCACCGGGGAGCTGTTTTTT
abundance: -; len: 16; d_gene: TRBD2; j_gene: TRBJ2-3; v_gene: TRBV24-1; CDR3aa: CATKGTSGRGTDTQYF; CDR3nt: TGTGCCACCAAGGGGACTAGCGGAAGGGGGACAGATACGCAGTATTTT
abundance: -; len: 13; d_gene: TRBD2; j_gene: TRBJ2-1; v_gene: TRBV15; CDR3aa: CATSRDGRNEQFF; CDR3nt: TGTGCCACCAGCAGAGACGGGAGGAATGAGCAGTTCTTC
abundance: -; len: 13; d_gene: -; j_gene: TRBJ2-3; v_gene: TRBV5-4; CDR3aa: CASSLDVADSAYF; CDR3nt: TGTGCCAGCAGCTTGGATGTTGCGGACTCCGCGTATTTT
abundance: few; len: 16; d_gene: TRBD2; j_gene: TRBJ2-5; v_gene: TRBV30; CDR3aa: CAWSEGSGSGGETQYF; CDR3nt: TGTGCCTGGAGTGAGGGGAGCGGGTCCGGGGGGGAGACCCAGTACTTC
abundance: -; len: 19; d_gene: TRBD1; j_gene: TRBJ1-1; v_gene: TRBV3-1/TRBV3-2; CDR3aa: CASSHSRGQDRGWNTEAFF; CDR3nt: TGTGCCAGCAGCCACTCCCGGGGCCAGGACAGGGGATGGAACACTGAAGCTTTCTTT
abundance: -; len: 12; d_gene: -; j_gene: TRBJ1-1; v_gene: TRBV6-5; CDR3aa: CASTRGGTEAFF; CDR3nt: TGTGCCAGCACCCGCGGGGGCACTGAAGCTTTCTTT
abundance: once; len: 15; d_gene: -; j_gene: TRBJ2-7; v_gene: TRBV6-1; CDR3aa: CASSEASTADYEQYF; CDR3nt: TGTGCCAGCAGTGAAGCTTCGACAGCTGACTACGAGCAGTACTTC
abundance: -; len: 16; d_gene: TRBD2; j_gene: TRBJ2-5; v_gene: TRBV2; CDR3aa: CASSRGLAGSQETQYF; CDR3nt: TGTGCCAGCAGTCGAGGACTAGCGGGATCCCAAGAGACCCAGTACTTC
abundance: -; len: 16; d_gene: -; j_gene: TRBJ2-3; v_gene: TRBV27; CDR3aa: CASTPSLARAGDTQYF; CDR3nt: TGTGCCAGCACCCCCTCCCTAGCGCGGGCCGGGGATACGCAGTATTTT
abundance: -; len: 17; d_gene: TRBD2; j_gene: TRBJ2-5; v_gene: TRBV6-6; CDR3aa: CASSPTSGGVRGETQYF; CDR3nt: TGTGCCAGCAGTCCGACTAGCGGGGGGGTACGTGGCGAGACCCAGTACTTC
abundance: -; len: 15; d_gene: TRBD2; j_gene: TRBJ2-1; v_gene: TRBV3-1/TRBV3-2; CDR3aa: CASSQTSGGAIEQFF; CDR3nt: TGTGCCAGCAGCCAGACTAGCGGGGGGGCTATTGAGCAGTTCTTC
abundance: -; len: 15; d_gene: -; j_gene: TRBJ1-3; v_gene: TRBV5-1; CDR3aa: CASSLEGVSGNTIYF; CDR3nt: TGCGCCAGCAGCTTGGAGGGAGTCTCTGGAAACACCATATATTTT
abundance: -; len: 15; d_gene: TRBD1; j_gene: TRBJ1-2; v_gene: TRBV19; CDR3aa: CASSIPSTGGYGYTF; CDR3nt: TGTGCCAGTAGTATACCCTCGACAGGGGGCTATGGCTACACCTTC
abundance: -; len: 12; d_gene: -; j_gene: TRBJ1-2; v_gene: TRBV6-6; CDR3aa: CASRKTDYGYTF; CDR3nt: TGTGCCAGCAGAAAAACGGACTATGGCTACACCTTC